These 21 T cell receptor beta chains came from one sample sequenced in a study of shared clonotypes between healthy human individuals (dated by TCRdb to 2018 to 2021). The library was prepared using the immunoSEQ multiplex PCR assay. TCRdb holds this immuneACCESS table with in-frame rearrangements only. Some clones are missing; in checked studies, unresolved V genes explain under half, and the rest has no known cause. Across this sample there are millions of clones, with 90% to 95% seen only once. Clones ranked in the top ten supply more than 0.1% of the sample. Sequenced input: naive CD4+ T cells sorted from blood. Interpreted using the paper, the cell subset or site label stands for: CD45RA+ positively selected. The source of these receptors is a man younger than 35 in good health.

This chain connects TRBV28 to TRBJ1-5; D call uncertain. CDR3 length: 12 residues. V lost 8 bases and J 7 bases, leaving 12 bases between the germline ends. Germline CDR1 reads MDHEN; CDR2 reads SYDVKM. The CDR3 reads CASGPAGQPQHF. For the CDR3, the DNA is TGTGCCAGCGGGCCGGCTGGCCAGCCCCAGCATTTT.

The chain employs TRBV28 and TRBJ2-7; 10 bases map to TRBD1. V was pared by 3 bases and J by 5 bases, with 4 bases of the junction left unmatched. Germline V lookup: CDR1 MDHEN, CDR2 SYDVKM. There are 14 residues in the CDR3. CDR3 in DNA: TGTGCCAGCAGTTTGACAGGGGGCAGGAACGAGCAGTACTTC. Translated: CASSLTGGRNEQYF.

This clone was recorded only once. In DNA form, the CDR3 reads TGTGCCAGCAGCTCTCCCCCGGGACAGTTCCGACCCTACGAGCAGTACTTC. It codes for CASSSPPGQFRPYEQYF. The chain combines TRBV7-2 with TRBJ2-7; TRBD1 aligns across 7 bases. The CDR3 has 17 residues. Losses at the gene ends were 4 bases for V and 2 bases for J; bases not matched to a gene: 14. Germline loops: CDR1 SGHTA, CDR2 FQGNSA.

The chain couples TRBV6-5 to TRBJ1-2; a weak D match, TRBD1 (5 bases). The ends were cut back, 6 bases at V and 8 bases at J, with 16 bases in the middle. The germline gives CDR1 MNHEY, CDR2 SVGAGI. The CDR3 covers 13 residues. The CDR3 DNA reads TGTGCCAGCAGCTGGGGCCGACTAGAAGGCTACACCTTC. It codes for CASSWGRLEGYTF.

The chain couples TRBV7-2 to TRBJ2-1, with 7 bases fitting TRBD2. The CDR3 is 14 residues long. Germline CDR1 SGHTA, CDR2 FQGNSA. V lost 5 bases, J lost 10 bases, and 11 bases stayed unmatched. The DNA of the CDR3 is TGTGCCAGCAGCCCAGGAGCGGGGCGAGGCGAGCAGTTCTTC. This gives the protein CASSPGAGRGEQFF. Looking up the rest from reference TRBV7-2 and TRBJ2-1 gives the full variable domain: GAGVSQSPSNKVTEKGKDVELRCDPISGHTALYWYRQSLGQGLEFLIYFQGNSAPDKSGLPSDRFSAERTGGSVSTLTIQRTQQEDSAVYLCASSPGAGRGEQFFGPGTRLTVL.

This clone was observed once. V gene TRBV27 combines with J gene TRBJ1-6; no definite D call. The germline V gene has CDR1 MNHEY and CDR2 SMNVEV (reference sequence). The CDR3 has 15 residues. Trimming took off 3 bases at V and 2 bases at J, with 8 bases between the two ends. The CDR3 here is CASSFARPYNSPLHF. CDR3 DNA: TGTGCCAGCAGTTTTGCCAGGCCCTATAATTCACCCCTCCACTTT.

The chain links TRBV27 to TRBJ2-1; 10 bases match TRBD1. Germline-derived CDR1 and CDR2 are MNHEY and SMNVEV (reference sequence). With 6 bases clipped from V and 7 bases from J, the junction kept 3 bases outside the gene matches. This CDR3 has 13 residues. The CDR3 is CASRGTGENEQFF. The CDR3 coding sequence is TGTGCCAGCAGGGGGACAGGGGAGAATGAGCAGTTCTTC.

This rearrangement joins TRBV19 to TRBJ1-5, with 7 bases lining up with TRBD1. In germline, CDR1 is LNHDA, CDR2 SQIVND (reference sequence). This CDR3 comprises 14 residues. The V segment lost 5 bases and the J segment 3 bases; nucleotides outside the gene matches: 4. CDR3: CASSRQGNNQPQHF. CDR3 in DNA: TGTGCCAGTAGTCGACAGGGAAACAATCAGCCCCAGCATTTT.

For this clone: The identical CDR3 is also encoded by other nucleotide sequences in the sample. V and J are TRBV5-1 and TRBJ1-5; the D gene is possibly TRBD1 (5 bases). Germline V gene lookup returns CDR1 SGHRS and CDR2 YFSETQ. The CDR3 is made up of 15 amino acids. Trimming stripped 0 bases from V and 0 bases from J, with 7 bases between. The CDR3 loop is CASSLAGYSNQPQHF. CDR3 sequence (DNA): TGCGCCAGCAGCTTGGCAGGGTATAGCAATCAGCCCCAGCATTTT.

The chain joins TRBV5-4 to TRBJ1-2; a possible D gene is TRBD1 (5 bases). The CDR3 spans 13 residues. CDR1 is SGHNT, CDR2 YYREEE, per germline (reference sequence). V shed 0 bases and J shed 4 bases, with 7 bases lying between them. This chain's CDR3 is CASSLVGGYGYTF. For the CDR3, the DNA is TGTGCCAGCAGCTTGGTTGGGGGCTATGGCTACACCTTC.

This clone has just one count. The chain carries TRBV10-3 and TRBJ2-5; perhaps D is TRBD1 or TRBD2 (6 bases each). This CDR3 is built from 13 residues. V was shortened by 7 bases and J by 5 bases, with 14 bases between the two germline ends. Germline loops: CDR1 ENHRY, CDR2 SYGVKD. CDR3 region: CAIKGGLEETQYF. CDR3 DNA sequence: TGTGCCATCAAAGGGGGGTTGGAGGAGACCCAGTACTTC.

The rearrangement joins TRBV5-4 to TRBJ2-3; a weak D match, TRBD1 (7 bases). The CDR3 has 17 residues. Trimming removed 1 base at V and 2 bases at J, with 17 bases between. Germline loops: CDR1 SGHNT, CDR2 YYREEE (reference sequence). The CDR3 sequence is CASSLKRGTENTDTQYF. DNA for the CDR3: TGTGCCAGCAGCTTGAAACGCGGGACAGAAAACACAGATACGCAGTATTTT.

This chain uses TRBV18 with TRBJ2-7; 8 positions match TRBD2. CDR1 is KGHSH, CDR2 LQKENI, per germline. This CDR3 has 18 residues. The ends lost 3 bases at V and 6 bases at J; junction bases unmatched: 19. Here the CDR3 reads CASSPLGAGGLAFLEQYF. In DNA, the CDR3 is TGTGCCAGCTCACCCCTAGGTGCCGGAGGACTAGCTTTCCTCGAGCAGTACTTC.

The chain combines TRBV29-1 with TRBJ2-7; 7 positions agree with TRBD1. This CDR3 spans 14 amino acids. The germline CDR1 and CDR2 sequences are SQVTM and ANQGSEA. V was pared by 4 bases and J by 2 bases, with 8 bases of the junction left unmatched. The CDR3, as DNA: TGCAGCGTTGGGGGCCGACAGGGTGCCTACGAGCAGTACTTC. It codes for CSVGGRQGAYEQYF.

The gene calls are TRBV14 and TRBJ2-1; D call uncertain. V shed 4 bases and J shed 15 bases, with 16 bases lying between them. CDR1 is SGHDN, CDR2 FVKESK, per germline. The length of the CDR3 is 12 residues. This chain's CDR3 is CASSPSSLRPFF. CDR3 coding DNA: TGTGCCAGCAGCCCGTCTTCCCTTCGGCCGTTCTTC.

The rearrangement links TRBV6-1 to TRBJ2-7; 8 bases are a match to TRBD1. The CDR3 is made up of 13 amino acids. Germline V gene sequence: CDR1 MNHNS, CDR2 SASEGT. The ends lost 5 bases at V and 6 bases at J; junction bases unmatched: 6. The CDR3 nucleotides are TGTGCCAGCAGTCAAGACAGGGGCGGCGAGCAGTACTTC. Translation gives CASSQDRGGEQYF.

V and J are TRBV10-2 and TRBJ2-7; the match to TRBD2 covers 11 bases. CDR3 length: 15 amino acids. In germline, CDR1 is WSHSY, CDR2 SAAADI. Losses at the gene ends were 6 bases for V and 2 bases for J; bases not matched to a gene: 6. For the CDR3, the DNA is TGCGCCAGCAGGGAACTAGCGGGGGCCCCCTACGAGCAGTACTTC. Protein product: CASRELAGAPYEQYF.

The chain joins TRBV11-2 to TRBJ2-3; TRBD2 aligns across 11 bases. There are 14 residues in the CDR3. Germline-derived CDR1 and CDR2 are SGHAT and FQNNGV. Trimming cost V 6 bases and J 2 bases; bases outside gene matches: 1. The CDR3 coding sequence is TGTGCCAGCAGACTAGCGGGGGTCACAGATACGCAGTATTTT. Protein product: CASRLAGVTDTQYF. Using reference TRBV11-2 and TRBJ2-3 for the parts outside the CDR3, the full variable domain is EAGVAQSPRYKIIEKRQSVAFWCNPISGHATLYWYQQILGQGPKLLIQFQNNGVVDDSQLPKDRFSAERLKGVDSTLKIQPAKLEDSAVYLCASRLAGVTDTQYFGPGTRLTVL.

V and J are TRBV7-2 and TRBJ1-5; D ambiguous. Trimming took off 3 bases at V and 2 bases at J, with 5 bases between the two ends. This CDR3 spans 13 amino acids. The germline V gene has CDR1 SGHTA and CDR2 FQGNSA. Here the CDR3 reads CASSFNGNQPQHF. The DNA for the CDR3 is TGTGCCAGCAGCTTTAACGGCAATCAGCCCCAGCATTTT.

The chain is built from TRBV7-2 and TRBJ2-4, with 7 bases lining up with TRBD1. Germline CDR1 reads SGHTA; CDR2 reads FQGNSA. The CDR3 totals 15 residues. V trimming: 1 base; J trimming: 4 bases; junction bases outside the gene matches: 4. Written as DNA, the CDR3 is TGTGCCAGCAGCTTAGGGTCACAGGGGAAAAACATTCAGTACTTC. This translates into CASSLGSQGKNIQYF.

DNA of the CDR3: TGTGCCAGCAGCTCTCGACTAGAATCAGAGACCCAGTACTTC. Its protein is CASSSRLESETQYF. The V call is TRBV7-2, the J call TRBJ2-5, with a possible D match to TRBD2 (6 bases). Germline CDR1 SGHTA, CDR2 FQGNSA. Trimming took 4 bases from V and 4 from J, leaving 13 bases between them. The CDR3 consists of 14 residues.